The 28 T cell receptor beta chains given below trace back to one sample, sequenced in a study of immune evolution from preneoplasia to lung adenocarcinoma listed by TCRdb under 2021. Library construction relied on the immunoSEQ multiplex PCR assay. TCRdb's version of the immuneACCESS table is confined to in-frame rearrangements and falls short of the full clone set. An unresolved V gene accounts for under half of the shortfall where checked; the remainder is of unknown origin. The sample has a few thousand clones on record, 83% of them singletons. Approximately 8.7% of the sample rests with the top ten. The sequencing sample was made of FFPE adjacent normal lung tissue. The origin of the receptors is a person aged 65-85 years with lung adenocarcinoma.

This clone was seen a handful of times. This sample includes further DNA sequences coding for the same CDR3. The chain uses TRBV6-5 and TRBJ1-5; a weak D match, TRBD1 (5 bases). The ends were cut back, 4 bases at V and 1 base at J, with 8 bases in the middle. Germline V lookup: CDR1 MNHEY, CDR2 SVGAGI. The length of the CDR3 is 14 residues. The CDR3 region is CASSSGGSNQPQHF. The CDR3 region has the DNA TGTGCCAGCAGTTCCGGGGGGAGCAATCAGCCCCAGCATTTT.

The V call is TRBV27, the J call TRBJ2-6; no firm D call. The CDR3 length is 16 residues. Trimming pared 6 bases from V and 1 base from J, leaving 13 bases between. Germline V CDR1 and CDR2: MNHEY, SMNVEV (reference sequence). The CDR3 DNA reads TGTGCCAGCAGCCCCCTCTTGTGGTCTGGGGCCAACGTCCTGACTTTC. Amino acid sequence: CASSPLLWSGANVLTF.

The chain carries TRBV4-2 and TRBJ2-3, with 12 bases aligning to TRBD2. The CDR3 runs to 16 residues. With 2 bases clipped from V and 4 bases from J, the junction kept 4 bases outside the gene matches. In germline, CDR1 is LGHNA, CDR2 YNFKEQ. The CDR3, as DNA: TGTGCCAGCAGCCAACTAGCGGGAGGGGGTGCAGATACGCAGTATTTT. This translates into CASSQLAGGGADTQYF.

This clone appeared once. The chain couples TRBV7-8 to TRBJ2-2; TRBD2 aligns across 10 bases. CDR3 length: 17 residues. V shed 4 bases, J shed 5 bases, and the junction held 10 bases outside the gene matches. The V gene's germline CDR1 is SGHVS and CDR2 FQNEAQ. The DNA for the CDR3 is TGTGCCAGCAGCTCTCCCCGGGGGGGACTAGCGACCGGGGAGCTGTTTTTT. Protein product: CASSSPRGGLATGELFF. Based on the CDR3 plus reference TRBV7-8 and TRBJ2-2, the full variable domain is GAGVSQSPRYKVAKRGQDVALRCDPISGHVSLFWYQQALGQGPEFLTYFQNEAQLDKSGLPSDRFFAERPEGSVSTLKIQRTQQEDSAVYLCASSSPRGGLATGELFFGEGSRLTVL.

This chain joins TRBV2 and TRBJ2-5, with 10 bases that match TRBD2. The germline CDR1 and CDR2 sequences are SNHLY and FYNNEI. This CDR3 has 15 amino acids. The J segment lost 4 bases and the V segment lost 5 bases, leaving 7 bases of the junction unmatched. The CDR3 DNA reads TGTGCCAGCAGTTCCAGCGGGGGGGCTCCAGAGACCCAGTACTTC. It translates to CASSSSGGAPETQYF.

Comment on this clone: Other DNA sequences of this sample code for an identical CDR3. The chain couples TRBV30 to TRBJ2-6; 14 nucleotides match TRBD2. Trimming cost V 8 bases and J 3 bases; bases outside gene matches: 3. Germline CDR1 and CDR2: GTSNPN and SVGIG (reference sequence). This CDR3 contains 15 residues. Here the CDR3 reads CAKGLAGDGANVLTF. In DNA form, the CDR3 reads TGTGCCAAGGGACTAGCGGGAGATGGGGCCAACGTCCTGACTTTC.

This clone was found a few times. The gene calls are TRBV7-2 and TRBJ1-5; D is possibly TRBD1 (5 bases). The V and J ends lost 1 base and 5 bases respectively, with 12 bases between them. This CDR3 is 15 amino acids long. The germline V gene has CDR1 SGHTA and CDR2 FQGNSA. CDR3 region: CASSLVPQEDQPQHF. In DNA form, the CDR3 reads TGTGCCAGCAGCTTAGTTCCACAGGAGGATCAGCCCCAGCATTTT.

The rearrangement links TRBV5-1 to TRBJ2-7; 13 nucleotides match TRBD2. Germline V gene data show CDR1 as SGHRS and CDR2 as YFSETQ. There are 14 residues in the CDR3. The junction had 3 bases not matched to a gene; V was cut back by 3 bases and J by 6 bases. The CDR3 DNA follows: TGCGCCAGCAGCTCGGGGACTAGCGGGGCCGAGCAGTACTTC. It encodes CASSSGTSGAEQYF.

This chain joins TRBV6-6 and TRBJ2-7, with D maybe TRBD2 (5 bases). Trimming removed 2 bases from V and 8 bases from J, with 13 bases in between. This CDR3 has 13 amino acids. The germline V gene has CDR1 MNHNY and CDR2 SVGAGI (reference sequence). CDR3 in amino acids: CASSYDRDYKQYV. CDR3 sequence (DNA): TGTGCCAGCAGTTACGATCGGGATTACAAGCAGTACGTC.

V is TRBV7-2 and J is TRBJ2-7; no clear D. The CDR3 is 11 amino acids. Germline values: CDR1 SGHTA, CDR2 FQGNSA. Trimming removed 1 base from V and 3 bases from J, with 1 base in between. CDR3 coding DNA: TGTGCCAGCAGCTTAGTCTACGAGCAGTACTTC. It encodes CASSLVYEQYF.

The rearrangement uses TRBV6-5 and TRBJ2-5; 10 bases fit TRBD2. V lost 5 bases to trimming and J lost 1 base; unmatched junction nucleotides: 4. The germline V gene has CDR1 MNHEY and CDR2 SVGAGI. The CDR3 loop spans 15 amino acids. In DNA, the CDR3 is TGTGCCAGCAGTACTAGCGGGGCCTTCCAAGAGACCCAGTACTTC. Translation gives CASSTSGAFQETQYF.

This chain joins TRBV5-8 and TRBJ2-5; 9 bases align to TRBD2. This CDR3 region has 15 residues. Germline CDR1 is SGHTS and CDR2 is YDEGEE. V was clipped by 4 bases and J by 6 bases; unmatched bases: 10. The CDR3 DNA reads as TGTGCCAGCAGCCGATATAGCGGGAGAAATAAGACCCAGTACTTC. Protein product: CASSRYSGRNKTQYF.

The genes are TRBV29-1 and TRBJ2-3, with D possibly matching TRBD1 (6 bases). The CDR3 is 13 residues long. Between the trimmed V and J ends, which lost 5 bases and 2 bases, there was a span of 11 bases. Germline lookup yields CDR1 SQVTM and CDR2 ANQGSEA. DNA of the CDR3: TGCAGCGTTCACAGGGAGAACACAGATACGCAGTATTTT. Translating it yields CSVHRENTDTQYF.

Only one count was recorded for this clone. The chain uses TRBV6-5 and TRBJ2-5; 7 bases fit TRBD1. With V trimmed by 4 bases and J by 11 bases, 7 bases remained unmatched. Germline lookup yields CDR1 MNHEY and CDR2 SVGAGI. This CDR3 comprises 12 residues. The CDR3 bases are TGTGCCAGCAGTTCTGACAGGGTCGGACAGTACTTC. Its protein product is CASSSDRVGQYF.

The V call is TRBV11-2, the J call TRBJ2-2, with D perhaps TRBD1 (6 bases). Trimming cost V 3 bases and J 1 base, with 12 bases left between them. CDR1 is SGHAT and CDR2 is FQNNGV in the germline V gene. This CDR3 spans 16 amino acids. In nucleotides, the CDR3 is TGTGCCAGCAGCTTTAGAGGGACATTGAACACCGGGGAGCTGTTTTTT. This encodes CASSFRGTLNTGELFF.

The CDR3: CASSWGTLAGGDNEQFF. The DNA for the CDR3 is TGCGCCAGCAGCTGGGGGACCCTAGCGGGAGGGGACAATGAGCAGTTCTTC. This rearrangement joins TRBV5-1 to TRBJ2-1; TRBD2 matches at 12 bases. CDR3 length: 17 residues. Trimming at V came to 3 bases and at J to 5 bases, leaving 9 bases not matched to a gene. In germline, CDR1 is SGHRS, CDR2 YFSETQ.

This clone has only one observation. This chain uses TRBV7-8 with TRBJ2-7; 7 positions match TRBD1. The CDR3 runs 15 residues. The junction had 8 bases not matched to a gene; V was cut back by 5 bases and J by 1 base. CDR1 is SGHVS and CDR2 is FQNEAQ in the germline V gene. The CDR3 DNA reads as TGTGCCAGCAGCGCCAGACAGGGCCCTTCCTACGAGCAGTACTTC. It is translated as CASSARQGPSYEQYF.

The V gene is TRBV11-3, the J gene TRBJ2-7; no reliable D call. The CDR3 sequence is 16 residues long. V was pared by 4 bases and J by 0 bases, with 16 bases between. Germline values: CDR1 SGHNT, CDR2 YENEEA. CDR3 DNA sequence: TGTGCCAGCAGCTCGCCAAATACGCCTAGCTCCTACGAGCAGTACTTC. Its protein is CASSSPNTPSSYEQYF. Combining the CDR3 with reference TRBV11-3 and TRBJ2-7 gives the whole variable domain EAGVVQSPRYKIIEKKQPVAFWCNPISGHNTLYWYLQNLGQGPELLIRYENEEAVDDSQLPKDRFSAERLKGVDSTLKIQPAELGDSAVYLCASSSPNTPSSYEQYFGPGTRLTVT.

This clone has just one count. The CDR3 here is CASGNGGGNSPLHF. Here the CDR3 DNA reads TGCGCCAGCGGGAATGGGGGGGGAAATTCACCCCTCCACTTT. The chain carries TRBV4-1 and TRBJ1-6; D might be TRBD1 (5 bases). Germline CDR1 is MGHRA and CDR2 is YSYEKL. V was shortened by 8 bases and J by 7 bases, with 15 bases between the two germline ends. This CDR3 is 14 amino acids long.

The chain couples TRBV29-1 to TRBJ2-5; 10 nucleotides line up with TRBD1. The J segment lost 5 bases and the V segment lost 7 bases, leaving 7 bases of the junction unmatched. The CDR3 runs to 13 residues. Germline V gives CDR1 SQVTM, CDR2 ANQGSEA. In DNA form, the CDR3 reads TGCAGCGGCATGGACAGGGGGTTGGAGACCCAGTACTTC. This translates into CSGMDRGLETQYF.

The chain joins TRBV14 to TRBJ1-6; D perhaps matches TRBD1 (5 bases). From germline, CDR1 is SGHDN and CDR2 FVKESK. The CDR3 has 19 amino acids. V was pared by 6 bases and J by 2 bases, with 23 bases between. The CDR3 coding sequence is TGTGCCAGCAGTCCAGAGAAGGGCCCCCAAGGGGCCTATAATTCACCCCTCCACTTT. This translates into CASSPEKGPQGAYNSPLHF.

The rearrangement uses TRBV5-1 and TRBJ2-7; 8 bases map to TRBD2. The V and J ends lost 6 bases and 4 bases, in that order; junction bases with no gene match: 9. The V gene's germline CDR1 is SGHRS and CDR2 YFSETQ. The CDR3 totals 14 residues. CDR3: CASTSGGGSYEQYF. CDR3 nucleotides: TGCGCCAGCACCTCCGGGGGGGGATCGTACGAGCAGTACTTC. Supplemented by reference TRBV5-1 and TRBJ2-7, the full variable domain reads KAGVTQTPRYLIKTRGQQVTLSCSPISGHRSVSWYQQTPGQGLQFLFEYFSETQRNKGNFPGRFSGRQFSNSRSEMNVSTLELGDSALYLCASTSGGGSYEQYFGPGTRLTVT.

This rearrangement joins TRBV29-1 to TRBJ1-2; 7 bases map to TRBD1. Germline V gene lookup returns CDR1 SQVTM and CDR2 ANQGSEA. CDR3 length equals 11 residues. With V trimmed by 8 bases and J by 6 bases, 6 bases remained unmatched. DNA of the CDR3: TGCAGCACCCGGACAGGAGATGGCTACACCTTC. Translation: CSTRTGDGYTF.

The chain links TRBV11-2 to TRBJ1-2; the match to TRBD1 covers 9 bases. V lost 1 base, J lost 8 bases, and 2 bases stayed unmatched. CDR3 size: 13 residues. Germline assignment: CDR1 SGHAT and CDR2 FQNNGV. CDR3 in amino acids: CASSLGTGDGYTF. In DNA, the CDR3 is TGTGCCAGCAGCTTAGGGACAGGGGACGGCTACACCTTC.

CDR3 DNA: TGCAGCGTGCCCGACTGGAGCACAGATACGCAGTATTTT. Its protein product is CSVPDWSTDTQYF. The rearrangement links TRBV29-1 to TRBJ2-3, with D unresolved. The CDR3 contains 13 residues. The germline V gene has CDR1 SQVTM and CDR2 ANQGSEA. V lost 6 bases, J lost 0 bases, and 10 bases lay in between.

This clone rates as large (0.1 to 1%). The chain couples TRBV15 to TRBJ2-5; 11 nucleotides line up with TRBD2. Unmatched junction bases numbered 3, after V lost 1 base and J lost 5 bases. CDR1 and CDR2 from the germline V gene are LNHNV and YYDKDF (reference sequence). The CDR3 sequence is 15 residues long. As DNA, the CDR3 is TGTGCCACCAGCAGAGCGACTAGCGGGATTGAGACCCAGTACTTC. Translation gives CATSRATSGIETQYF.

The chain carries TRBV11-2 and TRBJ2-1; possibly TRBD2 for D (6 bases). The V gene lost 5 bases and the J gene lost 1 base, with 18 bases spanning the gap. The CDR3 runs 17 residues. Germline CDR1 is SGHAT and CDR2 is FQNNGV. CDR3 sequence reads: CASSKGLAGSSYNEQFF. The CDR3 region has the DNA TGTGCCAGCAGCAAAGGACTTGCGGGGAGTTCCTACAATGAGCAGTTCTTC.

The chain has TRBV13 and TRBJ2-3; D may be TRBD1 (7 bases). The V gene lost 7 bases and the J gene lost 1 base, with 15 bases spanning the gap. Per the germline V gene, CDR1 is PRHDT and CDR2 is FYEKMQ (reference sequence). This CDR3 is built from 15 residues. CDR3 in amino acids: CASNSQGGGTDTQYF. Written as DNA, the CDR3 is TGTGCCAGCAACTCCCAGGGGGGAGGCACAGATACGCAGTATTTT.